This entry concerns a single T cell receptor (beta chain). TCRdb called the reads again in MiXCR, with one record for every CDR3 protein. The sample shows around 550,000 distinct CDR3 sequences, about 26% of them seen only once. These data come from a study of T cell repertoires in cytomegalovirus infection. J was trimmed by 4 bases and V by 0 bases; bases with no gene match: 3. CDR3 size: 15 residues. Germline assignment: CDR1 SGHTA and CDR2 FQGTGA. The V call is TRBV7-3, the J call TRBJ2-1; 7 bases fit TRBD2. The clonotype was recovered from a human donor in good health (CMV status not recorded). Some clones in this sample may be carry-over from other donors' samples. The sample taken for sequencing was PBMCs. The CDR3 protein is CASSLTTGLYNEQFF. CDR3 in DNA: TGTGCCAGCAGCTTAACGACGGGACTATACAATGAGCAGTTCTTC.